The text below deals with one T cell receptor (beta chain). Antigen: not known. The data are from a study of vaccination and CD4 T cells after COVID-19. At the level of the study: Convalescent patients gave post-COVID blood a median about 95 days post-diagnosis, range 35 to 161. Controls used CEFX viral epitopes (positive), HIV-1 Nef peptides (negative), or no peptide. Overlapping spike peptides of SARS-CoV-2, HCoV-NL63, HCoV-OC43 and HCoV-229E were used, and cells were stimulated with them.

Scientists ran DNA taken from cultured CD4+ T cells through the Oncomine TCR Beta short-read assay for sequencing. One entry per CDR3 protein, called by TCRdb with MiXCR from the PCR reads. In the table there are under 20,000 distinct CDR3 sequences, 45% to 60% of which are singletons. Indicated treatment: approximately nine-day PBMC culture with coronavirus spike peptide pools or control peptides (ViraFEST assay). Culture of 1.5 million to 2 million PBMCs per well took place with about 9 IU/ml IL-2 and approximately 11 ug/ml peptide pools. V was cut by 5 bases and J by 2 bases, with 12 bases left in between. The germline V gene has CDR1 SEHNR and CDR2 FQNEAQ (reference sequence). The CDR3 length is 15 residues.

The chain carries TRBV7-9 and TRBJ1-4; D may be TRBD1 (6 bases). Sequencing input: CD4+ T cells from blood, cultured in vitro. The receptor was derived from a human donor who had recovered from COVID-19. CDR3 amino acids: CASSRRTATNEKLFF. The CDR3 region has the DNA TGTGCCAGCAGCCGTAGGACAGCCACTAATGAAAAACTGTTTTTT.